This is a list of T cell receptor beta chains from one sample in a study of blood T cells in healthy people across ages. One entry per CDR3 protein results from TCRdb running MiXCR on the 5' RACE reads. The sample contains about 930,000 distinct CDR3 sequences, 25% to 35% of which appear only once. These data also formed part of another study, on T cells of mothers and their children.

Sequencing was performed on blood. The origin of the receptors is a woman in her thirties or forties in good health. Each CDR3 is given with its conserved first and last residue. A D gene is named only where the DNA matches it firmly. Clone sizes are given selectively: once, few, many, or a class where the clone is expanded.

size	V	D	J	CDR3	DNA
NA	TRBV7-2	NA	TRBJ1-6	CASTRQDGPNSPLHF	TGTGCCAGCACCCGACAGGACGGGCCCAATTCACCCCTCCACTTT
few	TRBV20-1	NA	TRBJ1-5	CSALTGTMNQPQHF	TGCAGTGCTTTGACCGGGACAATGAATCAGCCCCAGCATTTT
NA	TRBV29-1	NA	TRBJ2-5	CSVVQRETQYF	TGCAGCGTTGTACAGCGGGAGACCCAGTACTTC
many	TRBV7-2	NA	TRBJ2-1	CASSLAPTTNEQFF	TGTGCCAGCAGCTTAGCTCCCACCACCAATGAGCAGTTCTTC
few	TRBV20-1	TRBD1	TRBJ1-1	CSANVQGTEAFF	TGCAGTGCTAACGTACAGGGGACTGAAGCTTTCTTT
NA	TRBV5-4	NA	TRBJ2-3	CASSPWTAGIRTDTQYF	TGTGCCAGCAGCCCCTGGACAGCCGGTATACGCACAGATACGCAGTATTTT
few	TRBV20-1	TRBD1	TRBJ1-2	CSARDPKAGGVDGYTF	TGCAGTGCTAGAGATCCGAAGGCAGGGGGCGTAGATGGCTACACCTTC
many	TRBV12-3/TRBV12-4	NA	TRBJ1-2	CASSDGTFGGYTF	TGTGCCAGCAGTGACGGCACCTTTGGTGGCTACACCTTC
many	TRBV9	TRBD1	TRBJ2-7	CASSVLTGTGAEQYF	TGTGCCAGCAGCGTACTCACCGGGACAGGGGCCGAGCAGTACTTC
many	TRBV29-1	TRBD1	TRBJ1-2	CSVEEPGQRSYGYTF	TGCAGCGTTGAAGAGCCGGGACAGCGTTCATATGGCTACACCTTC
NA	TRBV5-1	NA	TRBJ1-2	CASSLEGTGSHYGYTF	TGCGCCAGCAGCTTGGAAGGTACTGGCAGCCACTATGGCTACACCTTC
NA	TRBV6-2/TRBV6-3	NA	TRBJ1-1	CASSPGGRGAVNTEAFF	TGTGCCAGCAGCCCCGGGGGGCGCGGGGCCGTGAACACTGAAGCTTTCTTT
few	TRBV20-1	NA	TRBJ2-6	CSARTGSGANVLTF	TGCAGTGCCCGAACAGGCTCTGGGGCCAACGTCCTGACTTTC
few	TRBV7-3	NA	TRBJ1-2	CASSLHGGNYGYTF	TGTGCCAGCAGCCTCCATGGGGGTAACTATGGCTACACCTTC
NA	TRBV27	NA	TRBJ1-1	CASSFSGSLEAFF	TGTGCCAGCAGTTTCTCAGGTTCCCTGGAGGCTTTCTTT
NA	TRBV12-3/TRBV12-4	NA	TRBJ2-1	CVSSLGVSPGDEQFF	TGTGTCAGCAGTTTAGGGGTCAGCCCGGGCGATGAGCAGTTCTTC
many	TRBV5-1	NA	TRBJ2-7	CASSLGQTPYEQYF	TGCGCCAGCAGCTTGGGGCAGACACCCTACGAGCAGTACTTC
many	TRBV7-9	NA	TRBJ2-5	CAYGATETQYF	TGTGCGTACGGGGCAACAGAGACCCAGTACTTC
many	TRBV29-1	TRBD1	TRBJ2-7	CSVGTERSGPNYEQYF	TGCAGCGTCGGGACAGAACGATCGGGCCCAAACTACGAGCAGTACTTC
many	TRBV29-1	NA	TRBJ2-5	CSVDGARGETQYF	TGCAGCGTTGACGGCGCGCGCGGAGAGACCCAGTACTTC
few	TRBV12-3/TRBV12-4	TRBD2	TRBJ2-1	CASSPLADEQFF	TGTGCCAGCAGTCCGCTAGCGGATGAGCAGTTCTTC
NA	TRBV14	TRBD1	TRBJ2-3	CASSRETGMDTQYF	TGTGCCAGCAGCCGAGAGACAGGGATGGATACGCAGTATTTT
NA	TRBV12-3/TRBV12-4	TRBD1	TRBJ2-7	CASSDRAEQYF	TGTGCCAGCAGTGACAGGGCAGAGCAGTACTTC
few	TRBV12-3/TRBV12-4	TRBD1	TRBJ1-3	CASSFVSGTGGGNTIYF	TGTGCCAGCAGTTTCGTATCCGGGACAGGGGGGGGAAACACCATATATTTT
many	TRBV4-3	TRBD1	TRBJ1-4	CASSQDREGFEKLFF	TGCGCCAGCAGCCAGGACAGGGAAGGTTTCGAAAAACTGTTTTTT
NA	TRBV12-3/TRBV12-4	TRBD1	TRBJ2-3	CASSPRRTGADTDTQYF	TGTGCCAGCAGTCCCCGTCGGACAGGGGCGGACACAGATACGCAGTATTTT
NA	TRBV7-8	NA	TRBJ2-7	CASCPWDKGYEQYF	TGTGCCAGCTGCCCGTGGGACAAAGGCTACGAGCAGTACTTC
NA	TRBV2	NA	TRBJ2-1	CASSLEGGHNEQFF	TGTGCCAGCAGTCTTGAGGGGGGGCACAATGAGCAGTTCTTC
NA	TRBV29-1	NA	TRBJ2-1	CSVYTSGETQFF	TGCAGCGTTTACACGTCAGGAGAGACCCAGTTCTTC
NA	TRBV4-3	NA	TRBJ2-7	CASSQDIGQNYEQYF	TGCGCCAGCAGCCAAGATATCGGGCAGAACTACGAGCAGTACTTC
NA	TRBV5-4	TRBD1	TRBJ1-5	CASSLGGQGDNQPQHF	TGTGCCAGCAGCTTGGGGGGACAGGGAGACAATCAGCCCCAGCATTTT
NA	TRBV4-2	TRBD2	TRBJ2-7	CASSPQGAGVAYEQYF	TGTGCCAGCAGCCCTCAAGGAGCGGGGGTCGCCTACGAGCAGTACTTC
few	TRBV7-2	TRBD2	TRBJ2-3	CASSPGLAGWSGDTQYF	TGTGCCAGCAGCCCGGGACTAGCGGGTTGGTCGGGGGATACGCAGTATTTT
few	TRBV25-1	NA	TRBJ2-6	CASSDNRFSASGANVLTF	TGTGCCAGCAGTGATAACAGGTTCTCCGCCTCTGGGGCCAACGTCCTGACTTTC
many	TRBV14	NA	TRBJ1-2	CASSQVRNYGYTF	TGTGCCAGCAGCCAAGTCAGGAACTATGGCTACACCTTC
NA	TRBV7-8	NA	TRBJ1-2	CASSLRTADLFAGYTF	TGTGCCAGCAGCCTAAGGACGGCCGACCTCTTTGCTGGCTACACCTTC